This TCR beta chain was sequenced for a study of CD8+ T cells in alopecia areata. V dropped 4 bases and J dropped 5 bases, with 3 bases sitting between them. The CDR3 is made up of 11 amino acids. Germline CDR1 MGHDK, CDR2 SYGVNS. Extracted RNA was reverse transcribed, and the resulting cDNA served as sequencing template. Measured with immunoSEQ multiplex PCR; TCRdb has only the in-frame clones, and not every one. The profile covers 110,000 or so clones, with 55% to 70% appearing a single time and roughly 3.1% taken by the ten largest. The sequence was collected from a human donor in good health. The rearrangement uses TRBV25-1 and TRBJ2-4; D gene unclear. The sample taken for sequencing was CD4+ T cells sorted from blood. The chain's CDR3 is CASSVENIQYF. The CDR3 DNA reads TGTGCCAGCAGTGTAGAAAACATTCAGTACTTC.